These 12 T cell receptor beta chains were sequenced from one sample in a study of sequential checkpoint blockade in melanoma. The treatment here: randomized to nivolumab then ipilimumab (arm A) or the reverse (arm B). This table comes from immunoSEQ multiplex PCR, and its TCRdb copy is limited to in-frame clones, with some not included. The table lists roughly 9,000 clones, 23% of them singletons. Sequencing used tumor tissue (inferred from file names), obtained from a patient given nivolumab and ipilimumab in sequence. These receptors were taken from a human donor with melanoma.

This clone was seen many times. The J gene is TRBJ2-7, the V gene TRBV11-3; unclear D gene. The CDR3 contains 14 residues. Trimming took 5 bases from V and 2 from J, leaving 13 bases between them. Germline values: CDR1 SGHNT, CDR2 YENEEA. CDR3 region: CASSLRTPTYEQYF. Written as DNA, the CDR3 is TGTGCCAGCAGCCTCCGGACCCCAACCTACGAGCAGTACTTC.

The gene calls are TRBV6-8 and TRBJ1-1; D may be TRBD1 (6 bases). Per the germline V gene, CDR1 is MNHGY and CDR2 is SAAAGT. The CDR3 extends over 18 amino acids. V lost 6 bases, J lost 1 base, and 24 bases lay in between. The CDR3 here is CASSGPPFLGGSNTEAFF. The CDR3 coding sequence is TGTGCCAGCAGCGGCCCCCCCTTTCTCGGGGGCTCGAACACTGAAGCTTTCTTT.

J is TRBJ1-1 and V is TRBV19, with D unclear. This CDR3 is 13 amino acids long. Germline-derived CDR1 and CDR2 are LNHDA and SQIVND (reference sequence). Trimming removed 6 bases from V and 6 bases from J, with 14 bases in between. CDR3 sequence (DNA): TGTGCCAGTAGGCGTATCCCTGGCCCTGAAGCTTTCTTT. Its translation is CASRRIPGPEAFF.

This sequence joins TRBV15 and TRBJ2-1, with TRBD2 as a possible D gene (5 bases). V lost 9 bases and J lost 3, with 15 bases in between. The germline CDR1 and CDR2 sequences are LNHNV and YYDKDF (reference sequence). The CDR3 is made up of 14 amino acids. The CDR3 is CATLDPNHYNEQFF. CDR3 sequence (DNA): TGTGCCACACTAGACCCGAACCACTACAATGAGCAGTTCTTC.

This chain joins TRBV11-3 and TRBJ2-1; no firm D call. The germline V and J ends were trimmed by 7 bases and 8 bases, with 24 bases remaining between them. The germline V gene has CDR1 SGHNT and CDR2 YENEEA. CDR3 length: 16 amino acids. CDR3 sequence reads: CASKAPAATRADEQFF. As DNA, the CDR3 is TGTGCCAGCAAGGCCCCCGCGGCTACCCGGGCCGATGAGCAGTTCTTC.

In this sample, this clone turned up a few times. CDR3 nucleotides: TGTGCCAGCAGTTACTCACGGGGGGCCCCCCGGGAGCTGTTTTTT. Protein: CASSYSRGAPRELFF. The gene calls are TRBV6-8 and TRBJ2-2, with D possibly matching TRBD2 (7 bases). Looked up from germline, CDR1 is MNHGY and CDR2 is SAAAGT. The CDR3 consists of 15 residues. V lost 0 bases to trimming and J lost 9 bases, with 14 bases between them.

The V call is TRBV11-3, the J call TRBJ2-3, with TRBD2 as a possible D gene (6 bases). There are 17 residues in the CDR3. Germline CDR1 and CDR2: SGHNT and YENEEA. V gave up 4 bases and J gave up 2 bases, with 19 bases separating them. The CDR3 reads CASSWETSPLNTDTQYF. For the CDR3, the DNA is TGTGCCAGCAGCTGGGAAACTAGCCCCCTTAACACAGATACGCAGTATTTT. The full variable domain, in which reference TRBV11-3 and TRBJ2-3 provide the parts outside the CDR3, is EAGVVQSPRYKIIEKKQPVAFWCNPISGHNTLYWYLQNLGQGPELLIRYENEEAVDDSQLPKDRFSAERLKGVDSTLKIQPAELGDSAVYLCASSWETSPLNTDTQYFGPGTRLTVL.

The CDR3 DNA reads as TGTGCTAGTGGCTACAAAATACGACAGAGCTCCTATAATTCACCCCTCCACTTT. It encodes CASGYKIRQSSYNSPLHF. This rearrangement joins TRBV12-5 to TRBJ1-6; tentative D call: TRBD1 (5 bases). Between the trimmed V and J ends, which lost 6 bases and 0 bases, there was a span of 18 bases. The CDR3 has 18 residues. Per germline, CDR1 LGHNT and CDR2 FRNRAP.

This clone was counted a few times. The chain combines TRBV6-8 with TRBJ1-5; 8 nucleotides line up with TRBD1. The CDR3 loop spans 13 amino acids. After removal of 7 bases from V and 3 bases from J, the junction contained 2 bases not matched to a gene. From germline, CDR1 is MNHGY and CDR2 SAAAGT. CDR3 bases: TGTGCCAGCACGACAGGGGTCAATCAGCCCCAGCATTTT. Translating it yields CASTTGVNQPQHF.

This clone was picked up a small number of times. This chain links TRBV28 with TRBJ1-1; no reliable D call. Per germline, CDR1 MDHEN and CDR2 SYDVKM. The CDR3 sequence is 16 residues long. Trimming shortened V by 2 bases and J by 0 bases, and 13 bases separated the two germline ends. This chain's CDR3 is CASSLGAEPLNTEAFF. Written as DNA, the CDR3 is TGTGCCAGCAGTTTAGGTGCAGAACCCCTGAACACTGAAGCTTTCTTT.

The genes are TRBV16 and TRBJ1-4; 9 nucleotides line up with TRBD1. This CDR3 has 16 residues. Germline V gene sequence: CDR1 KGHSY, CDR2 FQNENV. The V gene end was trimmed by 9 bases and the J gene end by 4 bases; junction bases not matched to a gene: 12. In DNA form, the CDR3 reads TGTGCCAGTCACAGGGGGCCCTTATCCGGTAATGAAAAACTGTTTTTT. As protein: CASHRGPLSGNEKLFF.

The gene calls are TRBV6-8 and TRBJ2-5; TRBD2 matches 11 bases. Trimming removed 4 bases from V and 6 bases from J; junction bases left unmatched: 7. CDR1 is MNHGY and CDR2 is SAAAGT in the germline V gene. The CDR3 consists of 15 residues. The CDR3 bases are TGTGCCAGCAGTTTCCCTAGCGGGGGGCAGAAGACCCAGTACTTC. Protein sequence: CASSFPSGGQKTQYF.